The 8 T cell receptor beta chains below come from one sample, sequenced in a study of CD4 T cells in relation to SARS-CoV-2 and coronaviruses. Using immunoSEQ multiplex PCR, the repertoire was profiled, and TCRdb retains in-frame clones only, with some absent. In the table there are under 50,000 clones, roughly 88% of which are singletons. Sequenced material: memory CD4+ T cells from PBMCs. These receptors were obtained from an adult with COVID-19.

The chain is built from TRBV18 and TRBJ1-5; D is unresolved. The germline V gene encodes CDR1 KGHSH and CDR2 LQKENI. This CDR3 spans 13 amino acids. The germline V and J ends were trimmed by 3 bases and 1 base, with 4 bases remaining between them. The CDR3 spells CASSPDSNQPQHF. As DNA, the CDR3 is TGTGCCAGCTCACCGGACAGCAATCAGCCCCAGCATTTT.

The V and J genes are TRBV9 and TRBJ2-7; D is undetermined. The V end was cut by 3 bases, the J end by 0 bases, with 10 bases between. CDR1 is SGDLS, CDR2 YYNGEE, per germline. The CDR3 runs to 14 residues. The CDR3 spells CASSASTSSYEQYF. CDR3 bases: TGTGCCAGCAGCGCTTCCACGAGCTCCTACGAGCAGTACTTC.

CDR3 sequence (DNA): TGTGCCAGCAGCCCTAGCGGGGGGGCCTACGAGCAGTACTTC. This gives the protein CASSPSGGAYEQYF. This chain uses TRBV7-2 with TRBJ2-7; the match to TRBD2 covers 12 bases. V lost 5 bases to trimming and J lost 2 bases; unmatched junction nucleotides: 1. The CDR3 consists of 14 residues. Per germline, CDR1 SGHTA and CDR2 FQGNSA.

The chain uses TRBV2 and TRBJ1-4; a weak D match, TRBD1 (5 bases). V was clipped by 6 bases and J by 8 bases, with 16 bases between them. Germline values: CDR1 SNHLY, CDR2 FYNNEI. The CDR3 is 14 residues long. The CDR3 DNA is TGTGCCAGCAGCTCGGGGCAGGGAGGGGAAAAACTGTTTTTT. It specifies CASSSGQGGEKLFF.

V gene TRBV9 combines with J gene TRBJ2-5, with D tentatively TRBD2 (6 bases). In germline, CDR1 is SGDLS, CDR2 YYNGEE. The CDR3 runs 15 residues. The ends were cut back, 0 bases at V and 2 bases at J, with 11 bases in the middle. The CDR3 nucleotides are TGTGCCAGCAGCGTAGGGGGGGTTTATCAAGAGACCCAGTACTTC. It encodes CASSVGGVYQETQYF.

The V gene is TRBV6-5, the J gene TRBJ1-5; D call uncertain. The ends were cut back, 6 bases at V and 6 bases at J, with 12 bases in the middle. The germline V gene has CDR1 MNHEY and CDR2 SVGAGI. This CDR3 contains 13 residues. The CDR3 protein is CASSKSRVQPQHF. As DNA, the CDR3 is TGTGCCAGCAGCAAGTCAAGGGTTCAGCCCCAGCATTTT.

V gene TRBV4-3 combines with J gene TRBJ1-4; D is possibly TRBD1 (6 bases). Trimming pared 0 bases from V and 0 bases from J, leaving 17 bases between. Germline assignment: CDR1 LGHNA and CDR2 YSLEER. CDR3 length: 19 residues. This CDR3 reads CASSQDPPRGEATNEKLFF. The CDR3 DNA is TGCGCCAGCAGCCAAGATCCCCCCAGGGGAGAAGCAACTAATGAAAAACTGTTTTTT.

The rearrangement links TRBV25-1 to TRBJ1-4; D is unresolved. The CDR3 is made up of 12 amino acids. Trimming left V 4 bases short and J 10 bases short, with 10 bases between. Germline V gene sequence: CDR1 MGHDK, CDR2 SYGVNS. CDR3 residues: CASSVRDGKLFF. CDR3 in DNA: TGTGCCAGCAGTGTTCGGGATGGAAAACTGTTTTTT.